The 18 T cell receptor beta chains given below trace back to one sample, sequenced in a study of shared clonotypes between healthy human individuals. Terminally differentiated effector memory CD45RA+ cells were excluded from the naive CD8 cells, which were CD45RO-negative and positively selected for CCR7. TCRdb keeps only in-frame clones here, not all; method: immunoSEQ multiplex PCR. The table includes roughly 1,800,000 clones, 85% to 95% detected once. Material: naive CD8+ T cells sorted from blood. Source of these receptors: a man aged 18 to 30 in good health.

The chain combines TRBV23-1 with TRBJ2-7, with 10 bases aligning to TRBD2. TRBV23-1 is identified as an open reading frame with a role that is uncertain. The CDR3 has 15 amino acids. V was clipped by 2 bases and J by 6 bases; unmatched bases: 7. The CDR3 sequence: CASSQTSGDPFEQYF. The DNA of the CDR3 is TGCGCCAGCAGTCAAACTAGCGGGGACCCCTTCGAGCAGTACTTC.

This chain joins TRBV10-3 and TRBJ2-2, with D perhaps matching TRBD1 (6 bases). Trimming took 6 bases from V and 0 from J, leaving 14 bases between them. Germline V gene lookup returns CDR1 ENHRY and CDR2 SYGVKD. The CDR3 spans 16 residues. The CDR3 is CAIRDTGKSNTGELFF. CDR3 nucleotide sequence: TGTGCCATCAGGGATACAGGGAAGTCGAACACCGGGGAGCTGTTTTTT.

V gene TRBV9 combines with J gene TRBJ2-1, with 14 bases fitting TRBD2. V was clipped by 4 bases and J by 4 bases; unmatched bases: 7. Germline-derived CDR1 and CDR2 are SGDLS and YYNGEE. The CDR3 runs to 17 residues. The chain's CDR3 is CASSSRTSGGSYNEQFF. The CDR3 nucleotides read TGTGCCAGCAGCTCCCGGACTAGCGGGGGGTCATACAATGAGCAGTTCTTC.

CDR3 loop: CASSLERSYEQYF. The CDR3 DNA sequence: TGTGCCAGCAGCTTAGAGAGGTCCTACGAGCAGTACTTC. The J gene is TRBJ2-7, the V gene TRBV11-3, with D unclear. The V end lost 0 bases, the J end lost 1 base, and 4 bases lay between the germline ends. Germline CDR1 reads SGHNT; CDR2 reads YENEEA. The CDR3 loop spans 13 amino acids.

The chain recombines TRBV5-6 with TRBJ1-4, with D hard to call. In germline, CDR1 is SGHDT, CDR2 YYEEEE. This CDR3 has 16 amino acids. Between the trimmed V and J ends, which lost 0 bases and 0 bases, there was a span of 9 bases. The CDR3 nucleotides are TGTGCCAGCAGCTTGGGATGGGTAGCAACTAATGAAAAACTGTTTTTT. This sequence encodes CASSLGWVATNEKLFF. The full variable domain, with the rest looked up from reference TRBV5-6 and TRBJ1-4, is DAGVTQSPTHLIKTRGQQVTLRCSPKSGHDTVSWYQQALGQGPQFIFQYYEEEERQRGNFPDRFSGHQFPNYSSELNVNALLLGDSALYLCASSLGWVATNEKLFFGSGTQLSVL.

This chain uses TRBV5-6 with TRBJ2-2; 7 bases line up with TRBD1. Germline values: CDR1 SGHDT, CDR2 YYEEEE. The length of the CDR3 is 19 residues. The V gene end was trimmed by 1 base and the J gene end by 0 bases; junction bases not matched to a gene: 12. This CDR3 is CASSLMRGQYYSNTGELFF. CDR3 coding DNA: TGTGCCAGCAGCTTGATGAGGGGGCAATACTATTCGAACACCGGGGAGCTGTTTTTT.

The chain links TRBV30 to TRBJ1-1; a possible D gene is TRBD1 (5 bases). The CDR3 runs 11 residues. The V and J ends lost 7 bases and 3 bases respectively, with 9 bases between them. CDR1 and CDR2 (germline): GTSNPN, SVGIG (reference sequence). The CDR3 sequence is CASGHYTEAFF. The CDR3 DNA reads TGTGCCTCAGGACACTACACTGAAGCTTTCTTT. Supplemented by reference TRBV30 and TRBJ1-1, the full variable domain reads SQTIHQWPATLVQPVGSPLSLECTVEGTSNPNLYWYRQAAGRGLQLLFYSVGIGQISSEVPQNLSASRPQDRQFILSSKKLLLSDSGFYLCASGHYTEAFFGQGTRLTVV.

Here the CDR3 reads CASRGGTCLRDLCLSSYEQYF. The CDR3 DNA follows: TGCGCCAGCAGAGGCGGGACATGTCTTAGGGACCTGTGCCTAAGCTCCTACGAGCAGTACTTC. The rearrangement uses TRBV10-1 and TRBJ2-7, with D perhaps being TRBD1 or TRBD2 (6 bases each). CDR1 and CDR2 from the germline V gene are WNHNN and SYGVQD (reference sequence). The CDR3 is made up of 21 amino acids. Deletions cut 6 bases from V and 0 bases from J, with 33 bases between.

Worth noting for this clone: This sample includes further DNA sequences coding for the same CDR3. The chain recombines TRBV9 with TRBJ2-7; TRBD2 aligns across 9 bases. CDR1 SGDLS and CDR2 YYNGEE come from the germline V gene. This CDR3 region has 14 residues. J gave up 3 bases and V 4 bases, and 5 bases lay outside the gene matches. CDR3 loop: CASSPGSGGYEQYF. DNA for the CDR3: TGTGCCAGCAGCCCCGGTAGCGGGGGCTACGAGCAGTACTTC.

The chain carries TRBV4-3 and TRBJ2-7; D may correspond to TRBD1 or TRBD2 (5 bases each). Germline V gene sequence: CDR1 LGHNA, CDR2 YSLEER. The V and J ends lost 4 bases and 4 bases respectively, with 14 bases between them. There are 14 residues in the CDR3. CDR3 in amino acids: CASSPGVGAYEQYF. The CDR3 DNA reads as TGCGCCAGCAGCCCCGGGGTAGGGGCGTACGAGCAGTACTTC.

The chain employs TRBV29-1 and TRBJ2-3; D perhaps matches TRBD1 (5 bases). Germline V gene lookup returns CDR1 SQVTM and CDR2 ANQGSEA. CDR3 length: 16 amino acids. V lost 6 bases to trimming and J lost 2 bases, with 21 bases between them. CDR3 coding DNA: TGCAGCGTGACAGCGTTAGACGGATACAACACAGATACGCAGTATTTT. Protein sequence: CSVTALDGYNTDTQYF.

The chain joins TRBV19 to TRBJ1-5; D unresolved. V was pared by 1 base and J by 3 bases, with 10 bases between. The CDR3 contains 15 residues. Germline values: CDR1 LNHDA, CDR2 SQIVND (reference sequence). The CDR3 spells CASSIVTAFNQPQHF. The CDR3 bases are TGTGCCAGTAGTATAGTAACAGCCTTCAATCAGCCCCAGCATTTT.

On this clone: This sample includes further DNA sequences coding for the same CDR3. This chain links TRBV6-5 with TRBJ2-7; D is perhaps TRBD2 (5 bases). From germline, CDR1 is MNHEY and CDR2 SVGAGI. V was pared by 0 bases and J by 4 bases, with 13 bases between. The CDR3 is made up of 15 amino acids. CDR3 nucleotide sequence: TGTGCCAGCAGTTACTCATCGGGCGGGTCTTACGAGCAGTACTTC. This encodes CASSYSSGGSYEQYF.

Written as DNA, the CDR3 is TGTGCCAGCAGCTTATGGACTAGCGGGACCCACTCCTACAATGAGCAGTTCTTC. Translating gives CASSLWTSGTHSYNEQFF. The chain links TRBV5-6 to TRBJ2-1; 12 nucleotides agree with TRBD2. Germline CDR1 reads SGHDT; CDR2 reads YYEEEE. The CDR3 extends over 18 amino acids. V shed 2 bases and J 0 bases; nucleotides not matched to a gene: 6.

The chain links TRBV6-1 to TRBJ2-7; D perhaps matches TRBD1 (8 bases). Trimming stripped 7 bases from V and 3 bases from J, with 13 bases between. The CDR3 extends over 13 amino acids. Per germline, CDR1 MNHNS and CDR2 SASEGT. CDR3 sequence: CASKQGGGYEQYF. The CDR3 bases are TGTGCCAGCAAACAGGGGGGGGGCTACGAGCAGTACTTC.

V and J are TRBV30 and TRBJ2-7; possible D gene TRBD2, 5 bases. Germline V lookup: CDR1 GTSNPN, CDR2 SVGIG (reference sequence). The CDR3 runs 17 residues. V lost 0 bases, J lost 2 bases, and 20 bases lay in between. The CDR3 sequence is CAWSVRDLGVITYEQYF. CDR3 DNA: TGTGCCTGGAGTGTACGGGATCTTGGGGTAATAACCTACGAGCAGTACTTC.

The rearrangement links TRBV7-9 to TRBJ2-7; D may be TRBD2 (5 bases). Germline V CDR1 and CDR2: SEHNR, FQNEAQ (reference sequence). V was cut by 5 bases and J by 3 bases, with 14 bases left in between. The CDR3 contains 14 residues. The CDR3 spells CASSPPEDLYEQYF. The CDR3 bases are TGTGCCAGCAGCCCCCCGGAGGACCTCTACGAGCAGTACTTC. Looking up the rest from reference TRBV7-9 and TRBJ2-7 gives the full variable domain: DTGVSQNPRHKITKRGQNVTFRCDPISEHNRLYWYRQTLGQGPEFLTYFQNEAQLEKSRLLSDRFSAERPKGSFSTLEIQRTEQGDSAMYLCASSPPEDLYEQYFGPGTRLTVT.

This clone showed up just once. This chain connects TRBV2 to TRBJ1-1; the D is unclear. The V and J ends lost 1 base and 2 bases respectively, with 8 bases between them. Germline V lookup: CDR1 SNHLY, CDR2 FYNNEI. This CDR3 is built from 14 residues. DNA for the CDR3: TGTGCCAGCAGTGAAGAGAGGGTAAACACTGAAGCTTTCTTT. This sequence encodes CASSEERVNTEAFF.